Sequencing of this TCR beta chain was carried out in a study of cytomegalovirus exposure and HLA in healthy donors. PCR used 60 Vbeta primers and 13 Jbeta primers. The repertoire was sequenced with immunoSEQ multiplex PCR; TCRdb's copy has only in-frame clones and lacks some. The top ten clones hold about 3% of a sample with about 130,000 clones, about three quarters of them seen once. The V and J ends lost 0 bases and 6 bases respectively, with 15 bases between them. The CDR3 consists of 16 residues. In germline, CDR1 is MNHEY, CDR2 SVGAGI. Whether this donor was CMV seropositive was not recorded. What was sequenced was PBMCs. The chain recombines TRBV6-5 with TRBJ2-1, with D unresolved. This sequence was found in a human donor in good health. CDR3: CASSYSIRVSGNEQFF. The CDR3 bases are TGTGCCAGCAGTTACTCGATTCGGGTGAGTGGCAATGAGCAGTTCTTC.